These 16 T cell receptor beta chains were all obtained from the same sample, sequenced in a study of blood T cell repertoires in COVID-19. This table comes from immunoSEQ multiplex PCR, and its TCRdb copy is limited to in-frame clones, with some not included. This sample carries some 42,000 clones, 80% to 90% of them seen once, and the ten largest clones take roughly 8.1%. The specimen sequenced was peripheral blood. The receptors were sampled from a man aged 25-45 years with active or convalescent COVID-19.

The chain carries TRBV12-3 or TRBV12-4 and TRBJ2-2; D might be TRBD2 (5 bases). With 6 bases removed from V and 5 bases from J, the gap between germline ends came to 7 bases. The CDR3 loop spans 12 amino acids. In DNA form, the CDR3 reads TGTGCCAGCAGGAGGGAGACCGGGGAGCTGTTTTTT. Its translation: CASRRETGELFF.

The gene calls are TRBV28 and TRBJ1-2; tentative D call: TRBD1 (5 bases). V was pared by 10 bases and J by 3 bases, with 12 bases between. The germline V gene has CDR1 MDHEN and CDR2 SYDVKM. The CDR3 extends over 12 amino acids. This chain's CDR3 is CATKDRHYGYTF. CDR3 DNA: TGTGCCACCAAAGACAGACACTATGGCTACACCTTC.

The genes are TRBV6-5 and TRBJ2-7; tentative D call: TRBD1 (6 bases). Germline lookup yields CDR1 MNHEY and CDR2 SVGAGI. The CDR3 is made up of 15 amino acids. The V end was cut by 0 bases, the J end by 0 bases, with 9 bases between. The DNA of the CDR3 is TGTGCCAGCAGTTACTCGACAGGAAGCTCCTACGAGCAGTACTTC. Protein product: CASSYSTGSSYEQYF.

The rearrangement uses TRBV19 and TRBJ1-6; a possible D gene is TRBD1 (5 bases). This CDR3 comprises 13 residues. CDR1 and CDR2 from the germline V gene are LNHDA and SQIVND (reference sequence). V gave up 7 bases and J gave up 7 bases, with 11 bases separating them. CDR3 sequence (DNA): TGTGCCAGTAAGGGGCCAGGGAATTCACCCCTCCACTTT. Its translation is CASKGPGNSPLHF. Together with reference TRBV19 and TRBJ1-6, the CDR3 gives the full variable domain: DGGITQSPKYLFRKEGQNVTLSCEQNLNHDAMYWYRQDPGQGLRLIYYSQIVNDFQKGDIAEGYSVSREKKESFPLTVTSAQKNPTAFYLCASKGPGNSPLHFGNGTRLTVT.

The CDR3 DNA reads TGTGCCATCAGTGAGTCGTCGTTAACTGAAGCTTTCTTT. Its translation is CAISESSLTEAFF. The chain carries TRBV10-3 and TRBJ1-1; D is undetermined. CDR1 is ENHRY and CDR2 is SYGVKD in the germline V gene. CDR3 size: 13 residues. V was clipped by 0 bases and J by 5 bases, with 7 bases between them.

The rearrangement joins TRBV13 to TRBJ2-5, with TRBD2 as a possible D gene (6 bases). The ends were cut back, 6 bases at V and 5 bases at J, with 19 bases in the middle. Per germline, CDR1 PRHDT and CDR2 FYEKMQ (reference sequence). The CDR3 contains 15 residues. CDR3 DNA: TGTGCCAGCAGTACGATGGCGGCTAGCGCCGAGACCCAGTACTTC. Protein sequence: CASSTMAASAETQYF.

In its sample, this clone was seen once. The chain couples TRBV6-5 to TRBJ1-2; TRBD1 aligns across 7 bases. The CDR3 is 12 residues long. Germline loops: CDR1 MNHEY, CDR2 SVGAGI. Trimming cost V 5 bases and J 8 bases; bases outside gene matches: 5. The CDR3: CASSTQGGGYTF. Written as DNA, the CDR3 is TGTGCCAGCAGTACACAAGGGGGCGGCTACACCTTC.

The J gene is TRBJ1-1, the V gene TRBV11-2; 7 bases are shared with TRBD1. The germline gives CDR1 SGHAT, CDR2 FQNNGV. V lost 4 bases, J lost 5 bases, and 10 bases stayed unmatched. This CDR3 contains 15 residues. The CDR3 coding sequence is TGTGCCAGCAGCTCCCAGACAGGGCTGGGGACTGAAGCTTTCTTT. This codes for CASSSQTGLGTEAFF.

The V and J genes are TRBV5-6 and TRBJ2-7; 11 positions agree with TRBD2. The CDR3 is made up of 15 amino acids. CDR1 and CDR2 from the germline V gene are SGHDT and YYEEEE. The ends lost 4 bases at V and 3 bases at J; junction bases unmatched: 6. In nucleotides, the CDR3 is TGTGCCAGCAGCCTCATTGGGACTAGCGGCTACGAGCAGTACTTC. Encoded protein: CASSLIGTSGYEQYF.

The chain joins TRBV24-1 to TRBJ2-3; D call uncertain. Trimming shortened V by 2 bases and J by 4 bases, and 9 bases separated the two germline ends. CDR1 is KGHDR, CDR2 SFDVKD, per germline. The CDR3 sequence is 14 residues long. The CDR3: CATSDSRYPDTQYF. The CDR3 coding sequence is TGTGCCACCAGTGATTCGAGGTACCCAGATACGCAGTATTTT.

The V and J genes are TRBV5-1 and TRBJ2-7, with 7 bases matching TRBD2. V trimming: 0 bases; J trimming: 12 bases; junction bases outside the gene matches: 12. This CDR3 contains 14 residues. The germline V gene has CDR1 SGHRS and CDR2 YFSETQ. CDR3: CASSLGRGGSEAYF. CDR3 DNA: TGCGCCAGCAGCTTGGGGCGGGGAGGGTCGGAGGCGTACTTC.

The table lists this clone with a count of one. For the CDR3, the DNA is TGTGCCAGCAGTTACTCGAAGTTGCGGGGAGAGGTCGAGCAGTACTTC. Residues: CASSYSKLRGEVEQYF. J is TRBJ2-7 and V is TRBV6-5; D may be TRBD2 (6 bases). Germline V CDR1 and CDR2: MNHEY, SVGAGI. Trimming left V 0 bases short and J 6 bases short, with 18 bases between. This CDR3 comprises 16 residues.

This rearrangement joins TRBV6-5 to TRBJ2-5; 7 nucleotides agree with TRBD1. Germline V gives CDR1 MNHEY, CDR2 SVGAGI. The CDR3 is made up of 16 amino acids. V was clipped by 2 bases and J by 5 bases; unmatched bases: 11. The CDR3 loop is CASSYAPTGNRETQYF. The CDR3 DNA is TGTGCCAGCAGTTACGCCCCGACAGGGAATCGGGAGACCCAGTACTTC.

The rearrangement links TRBV5-6 to TRBJ2-5; tentative D call: TRBD2 (6 bases). The ends were cut back, 1 base at V and 5 bases at J, with 12 bases in the middle. This CDR3 comprises 14 residues. CDR1 is SGHDT and CDR2 is YYEEEE in the germline V gene. CDR3 sequence reads: CASSLRRAIETQYF. The CDR3 coding sequence is TGTGCCAGCAGCTTGCGGAGGGCTATTGAGACCCAGTACTTC.

The rearrangement links TRBV7-9 to TRBJ2-1; maybe TRBD2 (5 bases). Trimming pared 4 bases from V and 11 bases from J, leaving 12 bases between. In germline, CDR1 is SEHNR, CDR2 FQNEAQ (reference sequence). This CDR3 contains 12 residues. CDR3 coding DNA: TGTGCCAGCAGCTCCCCGGACTGGCAGCAGTTCTTC. Amino acids: CASSSPDWQQFF.

This clone was counted once. The chain uses TRBV24-1 and TRBJ2-5; 9 bases align to TRBD2. Germline CDR1 KGHDR, CDR2 SFDVKD. V lost 1 base to trimming and J lost 5 bases; unmatched junction nucleotides: 7. The CDR3 sequence is 16 residues long. The CDR3 spells CATSDFSREGLETQYF. The CDR3 DNA follows: TGTGCCACCAGTGATTTCTCGCGGGAGGGCCTGGAGACCCAGTACTTC.